The clone carrying this TCR beta chain appeared a few times. The PBMC fraction was derived from less than 11 ml of fresh peripheral blood. This record comes from a study of Graves' ophthalmopathy and Graves' hyperthyroidism. The V and J ends lost 6 bases and 5 bases respectively, with 25 bases between them. This CDR3 is built from 17 residues. Germline values: CDR1 MNHNS, CDR2 SASEGT. The study amplified TCR beta CDR3 regions using RNA transcripts. In the first round, RT-PCR was carried out with HTBI primers, and a multiplex PCR formed the second round. MiXCR, run by TCRdb on the multiplex PCR reads, gives a single entry per CDR3 protein. The sample has about 620,000 distinct CDR3 sequences, about 20% seen once.

This sequence originates from a woman between 18 and 30 years old with stable Graves' hyperthyroidism. Some clones in this sample may be carry-over from other donors' samples. The specimen sequenced was peripheral blood. The J gene is TRBJ2-5, the V gene TRBV6-1, with D possibly matching TRBD1 (7 bases). CDR3 protein: CASSQTFGQVRGETQYF. CDR3 coding DNA: TGTGCCAGCAGCCAAACTTTTGGACAGGTCCGGGGGGAGACCCAGTACTTC.